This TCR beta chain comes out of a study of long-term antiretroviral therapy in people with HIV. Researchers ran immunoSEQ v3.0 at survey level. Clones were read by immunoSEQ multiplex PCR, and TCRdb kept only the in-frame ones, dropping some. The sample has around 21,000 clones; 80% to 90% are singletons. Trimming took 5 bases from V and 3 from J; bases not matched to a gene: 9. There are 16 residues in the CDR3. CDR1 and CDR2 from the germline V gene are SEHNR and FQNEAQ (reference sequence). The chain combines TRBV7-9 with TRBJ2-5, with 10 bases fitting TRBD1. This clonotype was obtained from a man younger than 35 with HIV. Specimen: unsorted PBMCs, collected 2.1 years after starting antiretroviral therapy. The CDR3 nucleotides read TGTGCCAGCAGCCAGGGACAGGGGATGGTTAAAGAGACCCAGTACTTC. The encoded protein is CASSQGQGMVKETQYF.